The 8 T cell receptor beta chains below come from one sample, sequenced in a study of identical twins. TCRdb re-analysed the 5' RACE reads in MiXCR, keeping a single row per CDR3 protein. This table holds 1.5 million to 2 million distinct CDR3 sequences, less than 40% found once. Sequencing used cord blood. The source is a newborn girl in good health.

The gene calls are TRBV7-9 and TRBJ2-5, with 7 bases that match TRBD1. J gave up 3 bases and V 4 bases, and 11 bases lay outside the gene matches. Germline lookup yields CDR1 SEHNR and CDR2 FQNEAQ (reference sequence). The CDR3 is 16 residues long. CDR3 DNA sequence: TGTGCCAGCAGCTCACAGGGGTCAGGGGCCAAAGAGACCCAGTACTTC. It specifies CASSSQGSGAKETQYF.

With respect to this clonotype: Relative to the germline gene, one junction end is altered; a read error may explain this. The chain links TRBV7-2 to TRBJ2-7; 11 nucleotides line up with TRBD2. This CDR3 comprises 13 residues. Germline assignment: CDR1 SGHTA and CDR2 FQGNSA. This chain's CDR3 is CACSSSGRYEQYF. The CDR3, as DNA: TGTGCCTGCAGCTCTAGCGGGAGGTACGAGCAGTACTTC.

The chain has TRBV20-1 and TRBJ1-2; TRBD1 matches at 7 bases. V trimming: 6 bases; J trimming: 6 bases; junction bases outside the gene matches: 7. The CDR3 sequence is 12 residues long. CDR1 is DFQATT and CDR2 is SNEGSKA in the germline V gene (reference sequence). CDR3 region: CSARQGEDGYTF. DNA of the CDR3: TGCAGTGCCCGACAGGGTGAAGATGGCTACACCTTC.

Comment on this clonotype: At one end the junction does not follow the germline gene, possibly because of a read error. V and J are TRBV20-1 and TRBJ2-1; TRBD2 matches at 9 bases. Germline values: CDR1 DFQATT, CDR2 SNEGSKA (reference sequence). CDR3 size: 15 residues. CDR3 sequence: CSASRGGVSCNEQFF. In nucleotides, the CDR3 is TGCAGTGCTAGTCGCGGGGGGGTATCCTGCAATGAGCAGTTCTTC.

The chain joins TRBV4-1 to TRBJ2-1; D is uncertain. The CDR3 has 17 residues. Germline V lookup: CDR1 MGHRA, CDR2 YSYEKL. The V end was cut by 1 base, the J end by 0 bases, with 13 bases between. CDR3 sequence: CASSQGAAKSSYNEQFF. The CDR3 DNA is TGCGCCAGCAGCCAAGGGGCGGCGAAGAGCTCCTACAATGAGCAGTTCTTC.

The chain is built from TRBV19 and TRBJ2-4; 14 nucleotides align to TRBD2. Matching the DNA end better, TRBJ2-7 makes the J call doubtful. This CDR3 has 17 amino acids. Germline V gives CDR1 LNHDA, CDR2 SQIVND (reference sequence). The CDR3 protein is CASSQGLAGVQTYEQYF. DNA of the CDR3: TGTGCCAGTAGTCAGGGACTAGCGGGAGTACAAACCTACGAGCAGTACTTC.

CDR3 sequence reads: CASSLNRDKQFF. DNA for the CDR3: TGTGCCAGCTCACTAAACAGGGATAAGCAGTTCTTC. V gene TRBV18 combines with J gene TRBJ2-1, with a weak D call TRBD1 (6 bases). The CDR3 has 12 amino acids. Trimming left V 4 bases short and J 11 bases short, with 12 bases between. CDR1 is KGHSH, CDR2 LQKENI, per germline.

This clonotype occurred a few times. The chain carries TRBV11-2 and TRBJ1-2; weak D call: TRBD1 (6 bases). CDR1 is SGHAT and CDR2 is FQNNGV in the germline V gene. CDR3 length: 15 amino acids. V gave up 3 bases and J gave up 4 bases, with 15 bases separating them. The CDR3: CASSLNRVQGYGYTF. CDR3 bases: TGTGCCAGCAGCTTGAACAGGGTTCAGGGCTATGGCTACACCTTC.